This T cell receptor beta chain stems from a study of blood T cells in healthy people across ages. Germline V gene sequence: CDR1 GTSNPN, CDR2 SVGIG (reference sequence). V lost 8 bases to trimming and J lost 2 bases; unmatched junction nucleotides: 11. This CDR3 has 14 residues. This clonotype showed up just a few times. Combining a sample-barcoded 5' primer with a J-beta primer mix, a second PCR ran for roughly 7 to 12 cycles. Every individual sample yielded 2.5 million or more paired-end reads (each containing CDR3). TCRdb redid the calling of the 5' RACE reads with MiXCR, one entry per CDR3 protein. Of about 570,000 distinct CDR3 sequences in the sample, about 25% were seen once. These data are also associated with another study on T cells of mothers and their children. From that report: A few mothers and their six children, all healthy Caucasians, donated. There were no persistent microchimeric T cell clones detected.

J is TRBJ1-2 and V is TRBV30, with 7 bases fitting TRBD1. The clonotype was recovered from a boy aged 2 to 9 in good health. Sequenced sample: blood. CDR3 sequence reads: CALTGQTLNYGYTF. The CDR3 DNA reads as TGTGCCCTCACGGGACAGACATTAAACTATGGCTACACCTTC.